This TCR beta chain was captured by sequencing in a study of blood T cell repertoires in COVID-19. Study information: PBMCs, B-cell-depleted T cells, or T cells were the source of the cDNA or gDNA that made up the material.

V shed 1 base and J 4 bases; nucleotides not matched to a gene: 16. CDR3 length: 19 residues. CDR1 SGHTA and CDR2 FQGNSA come from the germline V gene. Sequenced by immunoSEQ multiplex PCR; TCRdb stores in-frame clones only, minus some. The table records 130,000 to 150,000 clones, 60% to 80% of them present only once. This TCR derives from a man between 45 and 60 years old with active or convalescent COVID-19. The J gene is TRBJ1-1, the V gene TRBV7-2; 9 bases align to TRBD1. Material for sequencing was peripheral blood. DNA for the CDR3: TGTGCCAGCAGCTTAGAGTACAGGGGGCCTTTGGTTTTTGGCACTGAAGCTTTCTTT. The encoded protein is CASSLEYRGPLVFGTEAFF.